The source of this T cell receptor beta chain is a study of T cell responses to AZD1222 COVID-19 vaccine. Whole-study results and caveats: Nearly half of spike-specific TCRs reportedly go after variant regions that carry no mutations.

Germline assignment: CDR1 SGHTS and CDR2 YDEGEE. V lost 0 bases to trimming and J lost 9 bases, with 13 bases between them. This CDR3 is 15 amino acids long. Points on this clone: Its target is not known.

The table came from immunoSEQ multiplex PCR; TCRdb's copy has only in-frame clones and leaves some out. This sample yields tens of thousands of clones, of which approximately 88% are seen a single time; roughly 18% belongs to the top ten. The chain employs TRBV5-8 and TRBJ1-6; D call uncertain. This sequence was found in an adult who received the AZD1222 COVID-19 vaccine. Specimen: peripheral blood, collected 28 days after the second AZD1222 dose. The DNA of the CDR3 is TGTGCCAGCAGCTTGGGAGGGCTTCCCCCTTCACCCCTCCACTTT. Translation: CASSLGGLPPSPLHF.